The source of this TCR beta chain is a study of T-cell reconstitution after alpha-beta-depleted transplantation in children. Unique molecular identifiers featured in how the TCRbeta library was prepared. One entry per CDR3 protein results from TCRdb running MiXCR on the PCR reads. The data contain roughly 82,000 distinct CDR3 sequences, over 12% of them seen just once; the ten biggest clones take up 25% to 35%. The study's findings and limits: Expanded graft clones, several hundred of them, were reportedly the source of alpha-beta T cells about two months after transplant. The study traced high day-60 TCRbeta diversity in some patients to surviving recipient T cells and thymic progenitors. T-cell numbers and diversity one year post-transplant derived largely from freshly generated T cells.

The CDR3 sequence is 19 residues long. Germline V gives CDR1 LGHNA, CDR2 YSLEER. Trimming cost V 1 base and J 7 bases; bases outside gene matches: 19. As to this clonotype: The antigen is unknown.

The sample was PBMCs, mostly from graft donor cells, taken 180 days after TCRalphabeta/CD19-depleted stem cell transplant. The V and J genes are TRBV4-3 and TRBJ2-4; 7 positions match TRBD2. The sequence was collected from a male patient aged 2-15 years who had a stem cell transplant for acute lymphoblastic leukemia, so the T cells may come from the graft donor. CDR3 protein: CASSQVLLGGRAVRNIQYF. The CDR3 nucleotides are TGCGCCAGCAGCCAAGTCTTGCTTGGCGGGAGAGCAGTAAGGAACATTCAGTACTTC.